Presented here are 17 T cell receptor beta chains from one specimen sequenced in a study of T cells after posttransplantation cyclophosphamide. Sampled 1 year posttransplant, controls received myeloablative marrow transplants, methotrexate and a calcineurin inhibitor. Assay used: immunoSEQ multiplex PCR; TCRdb lists only in-frame clones, some missing. Altogether some 21,000 clones are present, 80% to 90% being singletons, with the ten largest covering about 2%. Sample: PBMCs, taken just over 350 days after allogeneic stem cell transplant with calcineurin inhibitor and methotrexate. The receptors stem from a female patient between 30 and 40 years old who received an allogeneic stem cell transplant from an unrelated donor, was CMV-positive, and had acute and chronic GVHD. Some T cells may be graft donor cells.

The V gene is TRBV7-9, the J gene TRBJ2-7, with D perhaps matching TRBD1 (5 bases). Germline V gene sequence: CDR1 SEHNR, CDR2 FQNEAQ (reference sequence). The V gene lost 4 bases and the J gene lost 4 bases, with 17 bases spanning the gap. The CDR3 sequence is 15 residues long. CDR3 amino acids: CASSSARQGPYEQYF. DNA for the CDR3: TGTGCCAGCAGCTCGGCGAGGCAGGGTCCATACGAGCAGTACTTC.

The rearrangement links TRBV18 to TRBJ1-1, with 9 bases identical to TRBD1. Germline V gene sequence: CDR1 KGHSH, CDR2 LQKENI. The CDR3 is 17 amino acids. V lost 4 bases and J lost 1; bases outside the gene matches: 10. The CDR3 coding sequence is TGTGCCAGCTCACTCAAGGGGACAGGGCGAGAGAACACTGAAGCTTTCTTT. Its protein product is CASSLKGTGRENTEAFF.

This rearrangement joins TRBV7-8 to TRBJ1-5, with 7 bases identical to TRBD1. The CDR3 totals 16 residues. Trimming at V came to 3 bases and at J to 6 bases, leaving 11 bases not matched to a gene. Germline V gene lookup returns CDR1 SGHVS and CDR2 FQNEAQ. The CDR3: CASSFDRVGVGQPQHF. In nucleotides, the CDR3 is TGTGCCAGCAGCTTCGACAGGGTAGGAGTTGGTCAGCCCCAGCATTTT.

The J gene is TRBJ2-5, the V gene TRBV9, with 9 nucleotides matching TRBD2. Germline assignment: CDR1 SGDLS and CDR2 YYNGEE. This CDR3 region has 21 residues. J lost 4 bases, V lost 2 bases, and 24 bases had no gene match. CDR3 coding DNA: TGTGCCAGCAGCGTGGGACTTCAAAGCGGGGCGGGAGGGCCCATTGGAGAGACCCAGTACTTC. Encoded protein: CASSVGLQSGAGGPIGETQYF.

This clone was counted between two and nine times. The gene calls are TRBV19 and TRBJ1-3, with 7 bases aligning to TRBD1. Germline V gene lookup returns CDR1 LNHDA and CDR2 SQIVND (reference sequence). The ends lost 7 bases at V and 1 base at J; junction bases unmatched: 10. The length of the CDR3 is 16 residues. Here the CDR3 DNA reads TGTGCCAGTACCCAAAGGGGACAGCCATCTGGAAACACCATATATTTT. It yields the protein CASTQRGQPSGNTIYF. Based on the CDR3 plus reference TRBV19 and TRBJ1-3, the full variable domain is DGGITQSPKYLFRKEGQNVTLSCEQNLNHDAMYWYRQDPGQGLRLIYYSQIVNDFQKGDIAEGYSVSREKKESFPLTVTSAQKNPTAFYLCASTQRGQPSGNTIYFGEGSWLTVV.

The table lists this clone with a count of one. The V gene is TRBV13, the J gene TRBJ1-2; TRBD1 matches at 8 bases. The V segment lost 5 bases and the J segment 6 bases; nucleotides outside the gene matches: 8. In germline, CDR1 is PRHDT, CDR2 FYEKMQ (reference sequence). The CDR3 is made up of 14 amino acids. The CDR3 bases are TGTGCCAGCAGCCCCACAACAGGGGGGCATGGCTACACCTTC. Translating it yields CASSPTTGGHGYTF.

The chain carries TRBV7-2 and TRBJ2-1, with TRBD2 matching over 12 bases. The trim removed 5 bases at V and 3 bases at J, leaving 8 bases unmatched. Per germline, CDR1 SGHTA and CDR2 FQGNSA. The CDR3 sequence is 17 residues long. DNA of the CDR3: TGTGCCAGCAGCCGACTAGCGGGAGTTCGGGGCTACAATGAGCAGTTCTTC. It translates to CASSRLAGVRGYNEQFF.

The V call is TRBV7-8, the J call TRBJ2-5; TRBD2 aligns across 10 bases. Trimming cost V 5 bases and J 5 bases; bases outside gene matches: 14. Germline V CDR1 and CDR2: SGHVS, FQNEAQ. The CDR3 is made up of 17 amino acids. DNA of the CDR3: TGTGCCAGCAGCCCCAAACTAGCGGGACAAGCAGGGGAGACCCAGTACTTC. This gives the protein CASSPKLAGQAGETQYF. Together with reference TRBV7-8 and TRBJ2-5, the CDR3 gives the full variable domain: GAGVSQSPRYKVAKRGQDVALRCDPISGHVSLFWYQQALGQGPEFLTYFQNEAQLDKSGLPSDRFFAERPEGSVSTLKIQRTQQEDSAVYLCASSPKLAGQAGETQYFGPGTRLLVL.

Regarding this clone: The sample holds other DNA sequences that translate to the same CDR3. The V gene is TRBV29-1, the J gene TRBJ2-1; D not certain. Deletions cut 4 bases from V and 0 bases from J, with 7 bases between. The germline V gene encodes CDR1 SQVTM and CDR2 ANQGSEA. The CDR3 covers 13 residues. The CDR3 loop is CSVGPGSYNEQFF. Written as DNA, the CDR3 is TGCAGCGTTGGGCCAGGCTCCTACAATGAGCAGTTCTTC.

The rearrangement joins TRBV5-1 to TRBJ1-2, with 8 bases fitting TRBD1. CDR1 is SGHRS and CDR2 is YFSETQ in the germline V gene. CDR3 size: 17 residues. The V segment lost 7 bases and the J segment 0 bases; nucleotides outside the gene matches: 14. The CDR3 here is CASWDWTGKGANYGYTF. The CDR3 DNA sequence: TGCGCCAGCTGGGACTGGACAGGGAAGGGGGCTAACTATGGCTACACCTTC.

Here the CDR3 reads CASSGRQPGDQPQHF. The CDR3 coding sequence is TGTGCCAGTAGTGGCCGGCAGCCGGGGGATCAGCCCCAGCATTTT. The chain couples TRBV19 to TRBJ1-5; TRBD1 is a possible D gene (5 bases). Per germline, CDR1 LNHDA and CDR2 SQIVND (reference sequence). Trimming shortened V by 5 bases and J by 5 bases, and 16 bases separated the two germline ends. The CDR3 has 15 residues.

The chain combines TRBV6-5 with TRBJ2-1; 8 positions agree with TRBD2. CDR1 is MNHEY and CDR2 is SVGAGI in the germline V gene. The CDR3 is made up of 16 amino acids. V was clipped by 2 bases and J by 9 bases; unmatched bases: 12. Here the CDR3 DNA reads TGTGCCAGCAGTTACCGACCGGGACTAGAGGCGAGTGAGCAGTTCTTC. Amino acid sequence: CASSYRPGLEASEQFF.

The chain links TRBV4-3 to TRBJ2-1, with TRBD2 matching 10 bases. Germline assignment: CDR1 LGHNA and CDR2 YSLEER. The CDR3 totals 17 residues. Trimming cost V 3 bases and J 7 bases; bases outside gene matches: 12. The CDR3: CASSHFQRGSGRNEQFF. The CDR3 DNA reads as TGCGCCAGCAGCCATTTCCAAAGGGGTAGCGGGAGGAATGAGCAGTTCTTC.

The V gene is TRBV25-1, the J gene TRBJ1-1, with a weak D call TRBD1 (5 bases). The CDR3 is 16 residues long. CDR1 and CDR2 from the germline V gene are MGHDK and SYGVNS. The germline V and J ends were trimmed by 4 bases and 3 bases, with 18 bases remaining between them. DNA of the CDR3: TGTGCCAGCAGTGTCTCGGCCGGTCTGACAGACACTGAAGCTTTCTTT. It codes for CASSVSAGLTDTEAFF.

The gene calls are TRBV6-1 and TRBJ1-5; D possibly corresponds to TRBD1 (6 bases). Per the germline V gene, CDR1 is MNHNS and CDR2 is SASEGT. The CDR3 totals 15 residues. Between the trimmed V and J ends, which lost 6 bases and 2 bases, there was a span of 14 bases. The CDR3 protein is CASRDRFKGNQPQHF. CDR3 DNA sequence: TGTGCCAGCAGAGACAGGTTCAAGGGCAATCAGCCCCAGCATTTT.

This chain joins TRBV4-1 and TRBJ1-5; D uncertain. V was trimmed by 5 bases and J by 2 bases, leaving 16 bases between them. The CDR3 runs 16 residues. CDR1 is MGHRA, CDR2 YSYEKL, per germline. The CDR3 loop reads CASSERAVGGNQPQHF. The DNA for the CDR3 is TGCGCCAGCAGCGAGAGGGCGGTGGGAGGCAATCAGCCCCAGCATTTT.

The CDR3 bases are TGTGCCAGCAGCGACCCCACAGGTGGATATAATTCACCCCTCCACTTT. Amino acid sequence: CASSDPTGGYNSPLHF. The chain combines TRBV27 with TRBJ1-6; a weak D match, TRBD1 (5 bases). CDR1 MNHEY and CDR2 SMNVEV come from the germline V gene (reference sequence). This CDR3 is 16 amino acids long. With 6 bases removed from V and 4 bases from J, the gap between germline ends came to 16 bases.